The clone carrying this T cell receptor beta chain was observed a handful of times. Antigen unknown. This sample is part of a study of T-cell memory formation after mild COVID-19. TCRdb re-called the 5' RACE reads through MiXCR, storing one row per CDR3 protein. The sample holds just under 550,000 distinct CDR3 sequences; about a fifth are singletons and the top ten take roughly an eighth. General study findings and limits: Contracting clones, day 15 to 85, had balanced CD4/CD8, and later expanders favored CD4+. Pre-infection memory contained some responding clones, which suggested that cross-reactive memory had joined. Mainly in CM and EM were contracting CD4+ clones; CD8+ were in EMRA.

Sequenced: PBMCs or a T cell subset sorted from them (not recorded which). The TCR sequence derives from an adult woman who had mild COVID-19 (a few samples of this study predate the infection). Cell type and time point are not known.

The CDR3 sequence: CASSAMTGSGNTIYF. The CDR3 region has the DNA TGTGCCAGCAGCGCCATGACAGGCTCTGGAAACACCATATATTTT. V gene TRBV7-9 combines with J gene TRBJ1-3; D might be TRBD1 (6 bases). Trimming cost V 5 bases and J 0 bases, with 11 bases left between them. CDR3 size: 15 residues. Germline V gene sequence: CDR1 SEHNR, CDR2 FQNEAQ (reference sequence).